Presented here are 13 T cell receptor beta chains from one specimen sequenced in a study of T cell responses to AZD1222 COVID-19 vaccine. Assay used: immunoSEQ multiplex PCR; TCRdb lists only in-frame clones, some missing. The repertoire holds about 120,000 clones, with 87% as singletons. The specimen was peripheral blood, collected on day 0 of AZD1222 vaccination. Receptor source: an adult in good health.

The chain links TRBV5-8 to TRBJ2-1; TRBD1 is a possible D gene (6 bases). Trimming took 3 bases from V and 10 from J, leaving 8 bases between them. The V gene's germline CDR1 is SGHTS and CDR2 YDEGEE. There are 11 residues in the CDR3. The CDR3 protein is CASSSTGEQFF. CDR3 DNA sequence: TGTGCCAGCAGCTCGACAGGAGAGCAGTTCTTC.

The chain has TRBV11-2 and TRBJ2-5; D may be TRBD1 (5 bases). The CDR3 covers 14 residues. Trimming pared 5 bases from V and 4 bases from J, leaving 14 bases between. CDR1 and CDR2 (germline): SGHAT, FQNNGV. The CDR3 region has the DNA TGTGCCAGCAGCCCAAGGGGCCTCGGAGAGACCCAGTACTTC. Translated: CASSPRGLGETQYF.

The J gene is TRBJ1-1, the V gene TRBV12-5; D ambiguous. Germline V gives CDR1 LGHNT, CDR2 FRNRAP. V lost 2 bases and J 4 bases, leaving 11 bases between the germline ends. The CDR3 runs 14 residues. The CDR3 nucleotides are TGTGCTAGTGGTTTGAAGGGAGGTGGCACTGAAGCTTTCTTT. Encoded protein: CASGLKGGGTEAFF. Using reference TRBV12-5 and TRBJ1-1 for the parts outside the CDR3, the full variable domain is DARVTQTPRHKVTEMGQEVTMRCQPILGHNTVFWYRQTMMQGLELLAYFRNRAPLDDSGMPKDRFSAEMPDATLATLKIQPSEPRDSAVYFCASGLKGGGTEAFFGQGTRLTVV.

The chain is built from TRBV5-4 and TRBJ2-7, with 7 bases that match TRBD1. Germline lookup yields CDR1 SGHNT and CDR2 YYREEE (reference sequence). The CDR3 has 14 amino acids. The ends lost 3 bases at V and 2 bases at J; junction bases unmatched: 5. This chain's CDR3 is CASSSRDRTYEQYF. Written as DNA, the CDR3 is TGTGCCAGCAGCTCTCGGGACAGAACCTACGAGCAGTACTTC.

About this clone itself: This specimen includes other DNA sequences encoding the same CDR3. The V call is TRBV9, the J call TRBJ2-2; a possible D gene is TRBD2 (6 bases). With 3 bases removed from V and 3 bases from J, the gap between germline ends came to 9 bases. Germline CDR1 is SGDLS and CDR2 is YYNGEE. The CDR3 spans 14 residues. CDR3 coding DNA: TGTGCCAGCAGCGCGACTAGTTACACCGGGGAGCTGTTTTTT. Amino acids: CASSATSYTGELFF.

The V gene is TRBV11-2, the J gene TRBJ2-2, with D possibly TRBD2 on 6 matching bases. The CDR3 contains 16 residues. The V end was cut by 1 base, the J end by 4 bases, with 13 bases between. CDR1 SGHAT and CDR2 FQNNGV come from the germline V gene. The CDR3 DNA reads TGTGCCAGCAGCTTAGGATGGCGGCGGGGCACCGGGGAGCTGTTTTTT. It is translated as CASSLGWRRGTGELFF.

V is TRBV7-8 and J is TRBJ1-1; D is undetermined. The CDR3 is 14 residues long. Germline V gene data show CDR1 as SGHVS and CDR2 as FQNEAQ. V was trimmed by 2 bases and J by 2 bases, leaving 9 bases between them. CDR3 sequence (DNA): TGTGCCAGCAGCTTACCTCCCGGAAACACTGAAGCTTTCTTT. As protein: CASSLPPGNTEAFF.

This chain uses TRBV7-8 with TRBJ2-1, with D possibly TRBD1 on 5 matching bases. V was clipped by 6 bases and J by 8 bases, with 20 bases between them. CDR1 is SGHVS and CDR2 is FQNEAQ in the germline V gene. The CDR3 has 15 residues. CDR3 sequence (DNA): TGTGCCAGCAGTTTACGCAGGGCCAGGGCGGATGAGCAGTTCTTC. Amino acids: CASSLRRARADEQFF.

This sequence joins TRBV7-8 and TRBJ2-3; 12 bases are shared with TRBD2. The CDR3 extends over 19 amino acids. CDR1 SGHVS and CDR2 FQNEAQ come from the germline V gene. With V trimmed by 3 bases and J by 4 bases, 14 bases remained unmatched. CDR3 protein: CASSFPRRSSGGAADTQYF. CDR3 DNA sequence: TGTGCCAGCAGCTTCCCTCGGCGGTCTAGCGGGGGGGCAGCAGATACGCAGTATTTT.

This rearrangement joins TRBV30 to TRBJ1-2; D may be TRBD1 (6 bases). The CDR3 consists of 12 residues. Germline V lookup: CDR1 GTSNPN, CDR2 SVGIG (reference sequence). Trimming stripped 4 bases from V and 4 bases from J, with 10 bases between. This CDR3 is CAWIQDSYGYTF. In DNA, the CDR3 is TGTGCCTGGATTCAGGACAGCTATGGCTACACCTTC.

V and J are TRBV7-9 and TRBJ1-2; D remains ambiguous. This CDR3 is built from 14 residues. V lost 1 base and J lost 8, with 14 bases in between. The germline V gene has CDR1 SEHNR and CDR2 FQNEAQ (reference sequence). CDR3 amino acids: CASSLGSEAKGYTF. CDR3 nucleotide sequence: TGTGCCAGCAGCTTAGGCAGCGAGGCTAAAGGCTACACCTTC. Based on the CDR3 plus reference TRBV7-9 and TRBJ1-2, the full variable domain is DTGVSQNPRHKITKRGQNVTFRCDPISEHNRLYWYRQTLGQGPEFLTYFQNEAQLEKSRLLSDRFSAERPKGSFSTLEIQRTEQGDSAMYLCASSLGSEAKGYTFGSGTRLTVV.

The chain uses TRBV4-2 and TRBJ2-3, with D possibly TRBD2 on 5 matching bases. The germline V gene has CDR1 LGHNA and CDR2 YNFKEQ. V was clipped by 0 bases and J by 5 bases, with 18 bases between them. The CDR3 runs 17 residues. CDR3 sequence: CASSQDRDSVSGDTQYF. Written as DNA, the CDR3 is TGTGCCAGCAGCCAAGATCGTGATAGCGTAAGCGGAGATACGCAGTATTTT.

This chain's CDR3 is CASSLRRGTVVGYTF. CDR3 sequence (DNA): TGTGCCAGCAGCTTGAGGAGGGGGACCGTGGTTGGCTACACCTTC. This sequence joins TRBV5-4 and TRBJ1-2, with D perhaps TRBD1 (6 bases). This CDR3 is 15 amino acids long. Between the trimmed V and J ends, which lost 1 base and 7 bases, there was a span of 17 bases. CDR1 and CDR2 (germline): SGHNT, YYREEE (reference sequence).